The next 28 T cell receptor beta chains were all read from a single sample in a study of cytomegalovirus exposure and HLA in healthy donors. PCR amplification relied on 60 Vbeta primers (plus 13 Jbeta primers). Only in-frame clones appear in the TCRdb table, and some are missing; sequencing was by immunoSEQ multiplex PCR. The sample has around 150,000 clones; roughly three quarters are singletons. Sequencing was performed on PBMCs. Receptors were obtained from a man aged 30 to 45 in good health and CMV-seronegative.

This chain connects TRBV6-6 to TRBJ1-5; D possibly corresponds to TRBD1 (5 bases). Trimming took off 11 bases at V and 11 bases at J, with 25 bases between the two ends. This CDR3 comprises 14 residues. Looked up from germline, CDR1 is MNHNY and CDR2 is SVGAGI (reference sequence). CDR3 in DNA: TGTGCCGGTGCCGAGCAGGGAATGGGGGGGGCCCAGCATTTT. Translated, it gives CAGAEQGMGGAQHF.

V usage is TRBV5-4 and J usage is TRBJ1-6; a weak D match, TRBD1 (5 bases). Germline-derived CDR1 and CDR2 are SGHNT and YYREEE (reference sequence). V lost 2 bases, J lost 3 bases, and 21 bases lay in between. The CDR3 has 19 residues. CDR3 sequence: CASSLGVEGAYRYNSPLHF. In DNA, the CDR3 is TGTGCCAGCAGCTTAGGGGTCGAAGGGGCGTATCGCTATAATTCACCCCTCCACTTT. Based on the CDR3 plus reference TRBV5-4 and TRBJ1-6, the full variable domain is ETGVTQSPTHLIKTRGQQVTLRCSSQSGHNTVSWYQQALGQGPQFIFQYYREEENGRGNFPPRFSGLQFPNYSSELNVNALELDDSALYLCASSLGVEGAYRYNSPLHFGNGTRLTVT.

The chain uses TRBV7-3 and TRBJ2-1; TRBD2 might be the D (5 bases). Germline V gives CDR1 SGHTA, CDR2 FQGTGA. Deletions cut 5 bases from V and 8 bases from J, with 16 bases between. CDR3 length: 14 amino acids. The CDR3 protein is CASSQIYGRHEQFF. The CDR3 DNA reads as TGTGCCAGCAGCCAGATATATGGGAGACATGAGCAGTTCTTC.

This sequence joins TRBV6-1 and TRBJ1-1; D gene uncertain. V lost 8 bases, J lost 4 bases, and 11 bases lay in between. Germline CDR1 is MNHNS and CDR2 is SASEGT. CDR3 length equals 12 residues. The CDR3 sequence: CASGRHRTEAFF. CDR3 sequence (DNA): TGTGCCAGCGGGAGACATCGCACTGAAGCTTTCTTT.

The chain couples TRBV29-1 to TRBJ2-7; TRBD1 matches at 10 bases. The length of the CDR3 is 16 residues. CDR1 is SQVTM and CDR2 is ANQGSEA in the germline V gene. J gave up 2 bases and V 2 bases, and 9 bases lay outside the gene matches. The CDR3 region is CSVELGAGQGTYEQYF. CDR3 nucleotide sequence: TGCAGCGTTGAATTAGGAGCGGGACAGGGGACCTACGAGCAGTACTTC.

The chain joins TRBV28 to TRBJ2-3; D possibly corresponds to TRBD2 (7 bases). Germline V gives CDR1 MDHEN, CDR2 SYDVKM. Trimming removed 4 bases at V and 9 bases at J, with 23 bases between. CDR3 size: 16 residues. The CDR3 region has the DNA TGTGCCAGCAGTTCCTATAACCCGGGGGGCCGGGGGACGCAGTATTTT. This encodes CASSSYNPGGRGTQYF.

This sequence joins TRBV7-9 and TRBJ2-1; TRBD2 agrees at 8 bases. The germline gives CDR1 SEHNR, CDR2 FQNEAQ (reference sequence). The CDR3 consists of 13 residues. V was pared by 8 bases and J by 7 bases, with 7 bases of the junction left unmatched. CDR3 region: CASGSAGVNEQFF. The DNA for the CDR3 is TGTGCCAGCGGCTCAGCGGGAGTTAATGAGCAGTTCTTC.

CDR3 in DNA: TGTGCCAGCACCAGGATACCGTACGGCTACACCTTC. It codes for CASTRIPYGYTF. The chain is built from TRBV7-9 and TRBJ1-2; D is unresolved. There are 12 residues in the CDR3. Trimming cost V 7 bases and J 8 bases, with 14 bases left between them. Germline CDR1 and CDR2: SEHNR and FQNEAQ (reference sequence).

The CDR3 DNA is TGTGCCAGCAGCTTGTTAAGCGGGAGGATCTACAATGAGCAGTTCTTC. Protein product: CASSLLSGRIYNEQFF. This chain links TRBV5-6 with TRBJ2-1; 9 bases map to TRBD2. CDR3 size: 16 residues. Trimming removed 1 base from V and 3 bases from J; junction bases left unmatched: 5. Germline loops: CDR1 SGHDT, CDR2 YYEEEE.

In its sample, this clone was seen once. This chain connects TRBV5-8 to TRBJ2-5; TRBD2 matches at 10 bases. This CDR3 contains 16 residues. Per germline, CDR1 SGHTS and CDR2 YDEGEE. The junction had 7 bases not matched to a gene; V was cut back by 4 bases and J by 1 base. DNA for the CDR3: TGTGCCAGCAGCGGGGGCCGGACTAGCGGCCAAGAGACCCAGTACTTC. This sequence encodes CASSGGRTSGQETQYF.

The genes are TRBV29-1 and TRBJ2-5; the D gene is possibly TRBD2 (6 bases). Germline CDR1 reads SQVTM; CDR2 reads ANQGSEA. V dropped 1 base and J dropped 7 bases, with 13 bases sitting between them. The CDR3 loop spans 13 amino acids. DNA for the CDR3: TGCAGCGTTGAAGTTGATAGCGGCGGGACCCAGTACTTC. Translating gives CSVEVDSGGTQYF.

The chain combines TRBV27 with TRBJ2-3; 9 bases agree with TRBD2. Germline-derived CDR1 and CDR2 are MNHEY and SMNVEV (reference sequence). The CDR3 length is 14 residues. V gave up 8 bases and J gave up 6 bases; unmatched junction bases: 9. Here the CDR3 DNA reads TGTGCCAGCGGCCCGGCGGGAGGGCCGGATACGCAGTATTTT. Its protein is CASGPAGGPDTQYF.

This sequence joins TRBV15 and TRBJ2-1; TRBD1 might be the D (6 bases). The V end was cut by 5 bases, the J end by 0 bases, with 17 bases between. Per the germline V gene, CDR1 is LNHNV and CDR2 is YYDKDF (reference sequence). This CDR3 region has 17 residues. The CDR3 bases are TGTGCCACCAGCTCCCAACCCACAGGGAGCTCCTACAATGAGCAGTTCTTC. This translates into CATSSQPTGSSYNEQFF.

For the CDR3, the DNA is TGTGCCAGCAGCGACTCCGGGACTATGAGGACAGATACGCAGTATTTT. Translation: CASSDSGTMRTDTQYF. The chain is built from TRBV5-6 and TRBJ2-3; 7 bases match TRBD2. This CDR3 contains 16 residues. After removal of 4 bases from V and 3 bases from J, the junction contained 11 bases not matched to a gene. CDR1 is SGHDT, CDR2 YYEEEE, per germline.

The J gene is TRBJ1-4, the V gene TRBV29-1; TRBD1 agrees at 8 bases. The junction had 16 bases not matched to a gene; V was cut back by 7 bases and J by 12 bases. The germline V gene has CDR1 SQVTM and CDR2 ANQGSEA. The CDR3 extends over 14 amino acids. CDR3 nucleotides: TGCAGCGCTGCTGCCGGGACAGGAGGGACGGAACTGTTTTTT. Amino acids: CSAAAGTGGTELFF.

This chain links TRBV29-1 with TRBJ1-5, with D perhaps TRBD1 (6 bases). Trimming shortened V by 4 bases and J by 6 bases, and 16 bases separated the two germline ends. The CDR3 contains 14 residues. Germline V lookup: CDR1 SQVTM, CDR2 ANQGSEA. The CDR3 DNA reads as TGCAGCGTTGGGGAGACAGGTGGTGGTCAGCCCCAGCATTTT. This gives the protein CSVGETGGGQPQHF.

The chain has TRBV7-8 and TRBJ2-5; 7 nucleotides line up with TRBD2. Germline loops: CDR1 SGHVS, CDR2 FQNEAQ. The V and J ends lost 5 bases and 2 bases, in that order; junction bases with no gene match: 11. The CDR3 loop spans 16 amino acids. The CDR3 DNA follows: TGTGCCAGCAGCCTTTCCGAGCGGGACTTTCAAGAGACCCAGTACTTC. Amino acid sequence: CASSLSERDFQETQYF. Complete variable domain (other parts from reference TRBV7-8 and TRBJ2-5): GAGVSQSPRYKVAKRGQDVALRCDPISGHVSLFWYQQALGQGPEFLTYFQNEAQLDKSGLPSDRFFAERPEGSVSTLKIQRTQQEDSAVYLCASSLSERDFQETQYFGPGTRLLVL.

Comment on this clone: Compared with germline, one end of the junction differs, possibly owing to a read error. V gene TRBV7-7 combines with J gene TRBJ2-1; 7 nucleotides match TRBD2. Germline values: CDR1 SSHAT, CDR2 FNYEAQ (reference sequence). The CDR3 has 15 amino acids. CDR3 in amino acids: CASSPTSASYNEQFF. The CDR3 DNA reads as TGTGCTAGCAGTCCCACTAGCGCTTCCTACAATGAGCAGTTCTTC.

This chain connects TRBV5-1 to TRBJ2-3; TRBD2 aligns across 7 bases. Trimming at V came to 2 bases and at J to 4 bases, leaving 10 bases not matched to a gene. CDR1 is SGHRS, CDR2 YFSETQ, per germline. The CDR3 loop spans 16 amino acids. The CDR3: CASSFRAAGDADTQYF. The DNA of the CDR3 is TGCGCCAGCAGCTTCCGCGCGGCGGGAGACGCAGATACGCAGTATTTT.

J is TRBJ2-7 and V is TRBV7-8; D not certain. Per the germline V gene, CDR1 is SGHVS and CDR2 is FQNEAQ. V gave up 0 bases and J gave up 4 bases, with 19 bases separating them. The CDR3 has 17 residues. The CDR3 DNA sequence: TGTGCCAGCAGCTTAGCGGTATCGACTCGAAGACTTTACGAGCAGTACTTC. This encodes CASSLAVSTRRLYEQYF.

This chain connects TRBV5-4 to TRBJ1-1; the D gene is possibly TRBD1 (6 bases). Trimming stripped 3 bases from V and 0 bases from J, with 15 bases between. Germline V CDR1 and CDR2: SGHNT, YYREEE (reference sequence). The CDR3 covers 16 residues. CDR3 amino acids: CASSWGGPGMNTEAFF. CDR3 DNA sequence: TGTGCCAGCAGCTGGGGGGGGCCCGGGATGAACACTGAAGCTTTCTTT.

The rearrangement uses TRBV19 and TRBJ1-2; 7 positions match TRBD1. The CDR3 covers 13 residues. V lost 4 bases and J lost 3; bases outside the gene matches: 2. CDR1 is LNHDA and CDR2 is SQIVND in the germline V gene (reference sequence). The CDR3 DNA is TGTGCCAGTAGTACCGACAGGGACTATGGCTACACCTTC. It encodes CASSTDRDYGYTF.

V usage is TRBV21-1 and J usage is TRBJ2-7; TRBD1, the table's D call, lacks a check against the DNA. TRBV21-1 is a pseudogene segment. The CDR3 sequence is 16 residues long. The CDR3 spells CASSKKLRDRGYEQYF. CDR3 nucleotides: TGTGCCAGCAGCAAAAAGTTACGGGACAGGGGCTACGAGCAGTACTTC.

Regarding this clone: Other DNA sequences in this specimen translate into the identical CDR3. V and J are TRBV5-5 and TRBJ2-5; maybe TRBD1 (5 bases). The CDR3 runs 13 residues. V gave up 5 bases and J gave up 1 base, with 9 bases separating them. CDR1 SGHKS and CDR2 YYEKEE come from the germline V gene (reference sequence). The DNA of the CDR3 is TGTGCCAGCAGTCCAGACAGCCAAGAGACCCAGTACTTC. It translates to CASSPDSQETQYF. Full variable domain (outside the CDR3, taken from reference TRBV5-5 and TRBJ2-5): DAGVTQSPTHLIKTRGQQVTLRCSPISGHKSVSWYQQVLGQGPQFIFQYYEKEERGRGNFPDRFSARQFPNYSSELNVNALLLGDSALYLCASSPDSQETQYFGPGTRLLVL.

The table lists this clone with a few counts. In DNA form, the CDR3 reads TGCGCCAGCAGCCAACAGGTACGGGGTGGCTACACCTTC. As protein: CASSQQVRGGYTF. The chain is built from TRBV4-1 and TRBJ1-2; D call uncertain. Trimming took off 2 bases at V and 7 bases at J, with 11 bases between the two ends. Germline V CDR1 and CDR2: MGHRA, YSYEKL. The CDR3 totals 13 residues.

This clone has just one count. V and J are TRBV10-1 and TRBJ2-5; D is perhaps TRBD2 (5 bases). Trimming removed 4 bases from V and 11 bases from J, with 20 bases in between. The CDR3 contains 14 residues. Germline values: CDR1 WNHNN, CDR2 SYGVQD (reference sequence). The CDR3 DNA follows: TGCGCCAGCAGTGGGGGAGTTGGGGAAACCAAGCAGTACTTC. It is translated as CASSGGVGETKQYF.

This clone was recorded once. Here the CDR3 reads CASSPQGGELFF. In DNA form, the CDR3 reads TGTGCCAGCAGCCCTCAGGGTGGGGAGCTGTTTTTT. V and J are TRBV11-2 and TRBJ2-2, with D possibly matching TRBD1 (5 bases). Deletions cut 5 bases from V and 8 bases from J, with 9 bases between. The CDR3 runs to 12 residues. Germline-derived CDR1 and CDR2 are SGHAT and FQNNGV.

The rearrangement links TRBV7-3 to TRBJ2-1, with D perhaps matching TRBD1 (5 bases). Trimming removed 0 bases at V and 1 base at J, with 13 bases between. The CDR3 is made up of 17 amino acids. Germline CDR1 is SGHTA and CDR2 is FQGTGA. CDR3 coding DNA: TGTGCCAGCAGCTTAACCGCAGGGCCGAGTTCCTACAATGAGCAGTTCTTC. Encoded protein: CASSLTAGPSSYNEQFF.